This TCR beta chain derives from a study of cytomegalovirus exposure and HLA in healthy donors. PCR used 60 Vbeta primers and 13 Jbeta primers. The repertoire was sequenced with immunoSEQ multiplex PCR; TCRdb's copy has only in-frame clones and lacks some. The profile shows approximately 95,000 clones, under 85% of them singletons. The sequenced material came from PBMCs. This receptor was identified in a young man in good health and CMV-seropositive.

The DNA for the CDR3 is TGTGCCAGCAGCATGGGACAGGGAGGAAATTCACCCCTCCACTTT. Protein sequence: CASSMGQGGNSPLHF. The chain has TRBV7-9 and TRBJ1-6; 9 bases map to TRBD1. CDR1 and CDR2 from the germline V gene are SEHNR and FQNEAQ (reference sequence). The CDR3 totals 15 residues. With V trimmed by 5 bases and J by 7 bases, 6 bases remained unmatched.